Below are 24 T cell receptor beta chains sequenced from a single sample in a study of cytomegalovirus exposure and HLA in healthy donors. Primers included in the PCR were 60 Vbeta and 13 Jbeta primers. Measured with immunoSEQ multiplex PCR; TCRdb has only the in-frame clones, and not every one. In the table there are 150,000 to 200,000 clones, approximately 85% of which are singletons. Sample: PBMCs. The receptors derive from a man aged 18 to 30 in good health and CMV-seronegative.

The chain links TRBV11-3 to TRBJ2-1, with 8 bases matching TRBD2. Germline V gene data show CDR1 as SGHNT and CDR2 as YENEEA. This CDR3 is 15 amino acids long. V shed 1 base and J 3 bases; nucleotides not matched to a gene: 2. The CDR3 nucleotides are TGTGCCAGCAGCTTAGGGCTAGCGGGCTACAATGAGCAGTTCTTC. Protein product: CASSLGLAGYNEQFF.

The chain links TRBV28 to TRBJ2-7; 14 bases match TRBD2. The trim removed 4 bases at V and 4 bases at J, leaving 18 bases unmatched. Germline lookup yields CDR1 MDHEN and CDR2 SYDVKM. The CDR3 totals 20 residues. The CDR3 sequence: CASSSLRLAGGVGATYEQYF. CDR3 sequence (DNA): TGTGCCAGCAGTTCCCTAAGACTAGCGGGAGGGGTAGGGGCCACTTACGAGCAGTACTTC.

The rearrangement uses TRBV29-1 and TRBJ2-5, with D uncertain. The length of the CDR3 is 13 residues. Germline V gene lookup returns CDR1 SQVTM and CDR2 ANQGSEA. V dropped 6 bases and J dropped 0 bases, with 11 bases sitting between them. This chain's CDR3 is CSVQGVYQETQYF. The CDR3 DNA reads as TGCAGCGTCCAAGGAGTGTACCAAGAGACCCAGTACTTC.

The genes are TRBV5-6 and TRBJ2-1, with 8 bases identical to TRBD2. J gave up 7 bases and V 0 bases, and 6 bases lay outside the gene matches. Germline-derived CDR1 and CDR2 are SGHDT and YYEEEE. This CDR3 is built from 15 residues. CDR3 region: CASSLGRGGRNEQFF. The CDR3 DNA reads as TGTGCCAGCAGCTTGGGTCGGGGGGGCCGGAATGAGCAGTTCTTC.

The chain recombines TRBV11-3 with TRBJ2-7; D perhaps matches TRBD1 (6 bases). CDR1 is SGHNT and CDR2 is YENEEA in the germline V gene. CDR3 size: 13 residues. V was trimmed by 5 bases and J by 3 bases, leaving 11 bases between them. This CDR3 reads CASSPEDSYEQYF. CDR3 nucleotides: TGTGCCAGCAGCCCAGAGGACAGCTACGAGCAGTACTTC. The whole variable domain, remainder taken from reference TRBV11-3 and TRBJ2-7, is EAGVVQSPRYKIIEKKQPVAFWCNPISGHNTLYWYLQNLGQGPELLIRYENEEAVDDSQLPKDRFSAERLKGVDSTLKIQPAELGDSAVYLCASSPEDSYEQYFGPGTRLTVT.

The rearrangement uses TRBV18 and TRBJ1-2; 7 positions match TRBD1. The CDR3 runs to 17 residues. CDR1 KGHSH and CDR2 LQKENI come from the germline V gene. V lost 1 base to trimming and J lost 4 bases; unmatched junction nucleotides: 12. CDR3 amino acids: CASSPLEPEGASYGYTF. DNA for the CDR3: TGTGCCAGCTCACCACTTGAACCGGAGGGGGCGAGCTATGGCTACACCTTC.

The chain has TRBV27 and TRBJ2-7; TRBD1 agrees at 7 bases. The CDR3 runs 14 residues. Losses at the gene ends were 6 bases for V and 4 bases for J; bases not matched to a gene: 9. In germline, CDR1 is MNHEY, CDR2 SMNVEV (reference sequence). The CDR3: CASRQPGQSYEQYF. The CDR3 DNA is TGTGCCAGCAGACAACCGGGACAGAGTTACGAGCAGTACTTC.

The chain recombines TRBV9 with TRBJ1-2, with D possibly TRBD1 on 6 matching bases. The V gene's germline CDR1 is SGDLS and CDR2 YYNGEE. V lost 0 bases, J lost 2 bases, and 14 bases lay in between. This CDR3 contains 16 residues. CDR3: CASSVGGSGANYGYTF. The CDR3 DNA reads TGTGCCAGCAGCGTAGGGGGGTCAGGGGCAAACTATGGCTACACCTTC.

The chain couples TRBV28 to TRBJ2-7; D gene uncertain. V lost 2 bases and J lost 2, with 4 bases in between. CDR1 and CDR2 (germline): MDHEN, SYDVKM. The CDR3 totals 12 residues. CDR3 protein: CASSLPPYEQYF. As DNA, the CDR3 is TGTGCCAGCAGTTTACCTCCCTACGAGCAGTACTTC.

Only one count was recorded for this clone. The rearrangement links TRBV10-3 to TRBJ2-1; D may be TRBD2 (6 bases). Trimming shortened V by 11 bases and J by 3 bases, and 20 bases separated the two germline ends. The CDR3 is 15 residues long. Germline CDR1 reads ENHRY; CDR2 reads SYGVKD. This chain's CDR3 is CAVMGGSSRYNEQFF. The CDR3, as DNA: TGTGCCGTCATGGGAGGAAGTTCTCGCTACAATGAGCAGTTCTTC.

The rearrangement uses TRBV5-1 and TRBJ1-4; D gene uncertain. V lost 3 bases and J lost 4, with 10 bases in between. CDR3 length: 14 residues. The germline V gene encodes CDR1 SGHRS and CDR2 YFSETQ. The CDR3 loop reads CASSSRRFNEKLFF. CDR3 nucleotides: TGCGCCAGCAGCTCAAGGAGGTTTAATGAAAAACTGTTTTTT.

The V gene is TRBV5-6, the J gene TRBJ1-2; D is ambiguous. The CDR3 extends over 13 amino acids. Germline V gene data show CDR1 as SGHDT and CDR2 as YYEEEE. Trimming cost V 4 bases and J 7 bases, with 14 bases left between them. CDR3 amino acids: CASSVPVVLGYTF. The CDR3 DNA sequence: TGTGCCAGCAGCGTCCCGGTTGTTCTTGGCTACACCTTC.

The chain couples TRBV7-2 to TRBJ1-1; 10 bases are a match to TRBD1. J was trimmed by 3 bases and V by 5 bases; bases with no gene match: 9. Germline-derived CDR1 and CDR2 are SGHTA and FQGNSA. The CDR3 sequence is 16 residues long. CDR3 nucleotides: TGTGCCAGCAGCCTTCGACAGGGGGCAGGGGACACTGAAGCTTTCTTT. Encoded protein: CASSLRQGAGDTEAFF.

The CDR3 nucleotides are TGTGCCAGCAGTGACTTCGGCTGGGGGACAGGCAATCAGCCCCAGCATTTT. Protein: CASSDFGWGTGNQPQHF. The chain couples TRBV2 to TRBJ1-5; 7 bases map to TRBD1. The CDR3 is made up of 17 amino acids. With V trimmed by 3 bases and J by 2 bases, 10 bases remained unmatched. The germline V gene has CDR1 SNHLY and CDR2 FYNNEI.

V usage is TRBV27 and J usage is TRBJ2-1; D remains ambiguous. This CDR3 has 13 amino acids. CDR1 is MNHEY and CDR2 is SMNVEV in the germline V gene (reference sequence). The V end was cut by 7 bases, the J end by 8 bases, with 15 bases between. As DNA, the CDR3 is TGTGCCAGCAAGCCGAGGTATTTCTATGAGCAGTTCTTC. Protein: CASKPRYFYEQFF.

The CDR3 DNA follows: TGTGCCAGCAGCGTAGCGCAGGGCCACACTGAAGCTTTCTTT. As protein: CASSVAQGHTEAFF. The chain combines TRBV9 with TRBJ1-1; maybe TRBD1 (5 bases). The CDR3 has 14 residues. Trimming removed 0 bases from V and 3 bases from J, with 9 bases in between. Germline CDR1 SGDLS, CDR2 YYNGEE. Based on the CDR3 plus reference TRBV9 and TRBJ1-1, the full variable domain is DSGVTQTPKHLITATGQRVTLRCSPRSGDLSVYWYQQSLDQGLQFLIQYYNGEERAKGNILERFSAQQFPDLHSELNLSSLELGDSALYFCASSVAQGHTEAFFGQGTRLTVV.

The chain employs TRBV6-6 and TRBJ1-5; D gene ambiguous. V was shortened by 6 bases and J by 0 bases, with 9 bases between the two germline ends. Germline V gene data show CDR1 as MNHNY and CDR2 as SVGAGI (reference sequence). The CDR3 is 14 residues long. The CDR3 DNA sequence: TGTGCCAGCAGATTATTAGATAGCAATCAGCCCCAGCATTTT. Protein product: CASRLLDSNQPQHF.

The chain has TRBV19 and TRBJ2-1; 12 bases align to TRBD2. The CDR3 loop spans 16 amino acids. Trimming took 4 bases from V and 0 from J; bases not matched to a gene: 1. CDR1 and CDR2 (germline): LNHDA, SQIVND (reference sequence). The CDR3 bases are TGTGCCAGTAGTAAGACTAGCGGGAGCTCCTACAATGAGCAGTTCTTC. Its protein is CASSKTSGSSYNEQFF.

The chain combines TRBV5-1 with TRBJ2-7; D uncertain. The V gene's germline CDR1 is SGHRS and CDR2 YFSETQ. The CDR3 contains 12 residues. The ends were cut back, 4 bases at V and 3 bases at J, with 8 bases in the middle. The CDR3: CASSQNDYEQYF. The CDR3 coding sequence is TGCGCCAGCAGCCAGAATGACTACGAGCAGTACTTC.

This chain links TRBV7-9 with TRBJ2-5, with TRBD1 identical over 11 bases. The germline V gene encodes CDR1 SEHNR and CDR2 FQNEAQ (reference sequence). Trimming cost V 5 bases and J 4 bases; bases outside gene matches: 12. The CDR3 sequence is 17 residues long. The CDR3 region is CASSPGLAGTGGETQYF. The CDR3 region has the DNA TGTGCCAGCAGCCCCGGGTTAGCTGGGACAGGGGGAGAGACCCAGTACTTC.

This chain connects TRBV4-3 to TRBJ2-3, with 7 bases fitting TRBD2. Germline CDR1 is LGHNA and CDR2 is YSLEER. The ends lost 0 bases at V and 0 bases at J; junction bases unmatched: 6. This CDR3 contains 17 residues. In nucleotides, the CDR3 is TGCGCCAGCAGCCAAGAAGCCGGGGGGTTCAGCACAGATACGCAGTATTTT. Protein: CASSQEAGGFSTDTQYF.

The chain recombines TRBV28 with TRBJ1-1; D remains unclear. CDR1 is MDHEN, CDR2 SYDVKM, per germline. The CDR3 has 15 amino acids. V was pared by 1 base and J by 1 base, with 10 bases between. DNA of the CDR3: TGTGCCAGCAGTTTATATACAGCAGAGAACACTGAAGCTTTCTTT. Its protein product is CASSLYTAENTEAFF.

The chain has TRBV11-1 and TRBJ1-1, with 9 bases identical to TRBD1. V dropped 5 bases and J dropped 5; count of bases not matched to a gene: 6. This CDR3 contains 14 residues. Looked up from germline, CDR1 is SGHAT and CDR2 is FQDESV (reference sequence). The CDR3 DNA sequence: TGTGCCAGCAGCCTGGGACAGGGTAAGACTGAAGCTTTCTTT. Translated, it gives CASSLGQGKTEAFF.

This rearrangement joins TRBV5-1 to TRBJ2-5; possible D gene TRBD1, 6 bases. Germline values: CDR1 SGHRS, CDR2 YFSETQ. The germline V and J ends were trimmed by 4 bases and 2 bases, with 12 bases remaining between them. The CDR3 totals 14 residues. As DNA, the CDR3 is TGCGCCAGCAGCCCGACAGGAAAACAAGAGACCCAGTACTTC. Translating it yields CASSPTGKQETQYF.